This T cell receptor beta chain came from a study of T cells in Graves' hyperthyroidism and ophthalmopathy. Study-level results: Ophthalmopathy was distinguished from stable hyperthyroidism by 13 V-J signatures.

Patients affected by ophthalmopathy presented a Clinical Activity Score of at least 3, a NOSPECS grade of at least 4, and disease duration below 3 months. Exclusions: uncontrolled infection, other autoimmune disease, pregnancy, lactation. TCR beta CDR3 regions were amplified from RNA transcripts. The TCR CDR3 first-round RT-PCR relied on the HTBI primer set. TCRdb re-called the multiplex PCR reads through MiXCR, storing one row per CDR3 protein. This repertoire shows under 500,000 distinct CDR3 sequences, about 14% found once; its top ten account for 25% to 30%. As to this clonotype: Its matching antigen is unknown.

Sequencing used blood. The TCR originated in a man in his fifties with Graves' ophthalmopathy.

The CDR3 sequence: CSALRRYGGPRSWETQYF. The CDR3 DNA sequence: TGCAGTGCTCTCCGCCGGTACGGCGGGCCCCGATCGTGGGAGACCCAGTACTTC. This sequence joins TRBV20-1 and TRBJ2-5, with D possibly matching TRBD2 (5 bases). The CDR3 is 18 residues long. V was trimmed by 5 bases and J by 5 bases, leaving 30 bases between them. The germline CDR1 and CDR2 sequences are DFQATT and SNEGSKA (reference sequence).